The T cell receptor beta chain described here comes from a study of T cell changes during pregnancy in multiple sclerosis. V was cut by 5 bases and J by 5 bases, with 10 bases left in between. Germline loops: CDR1 SGHTA, CDR2 FQGNSA. The CDR3 extends over 13 amino acids. Using immunoSEQ multiplex PCR, the repertoire was profiled, and TCRdb retains in-frame clones only, with some absent. The table records some 80,000 clones, more than 80% of them present only once. This clone came up once. Material: peripheral blood, obtained in the first trimester of pregnancy. This chain joins TRBV7-2 and TRBJ1-5; D uncertain. The sequence was collected from a female donor in good health, enrolled as a control in a pregnancy study. The CDR3 nucleotides are TGTGCCAGCAGCCCGCGGCGGGATCAGCCCCAGCATTTT. As protein: CASSPRRDQPQHF.